This T cell receptor beta chain stems from a study of regulatory T cells in long-lasting Graves disease. Both iRepertoire HTBI primers and Arm-PCR of CDR3 regions were used to build the TCR beta libraries. MiXCR, run by TCRdb on the multiplex PCR reads, gives a single entry per CDR3 protein. This table holds a few hundred thousand distinct CDR3 sequences, around 24% found once. The CDR3 runs 16 residues. Germline-derived CDR1 and CDR2 are MNHEY and SVGEGT. V was clipped by 2 bases and J by 0 bases; unmatched bases: 2. This clonotype occurred many times. Time point specified: persistent/refractory GD, antithyroid drugs over 5 years with positive TRAb. The TCR library was prepared using RNA isolated from PBMCs.

The TCR comes from a female donor with Graves disease. Sequences were derived from peripheral blood mononuclear cells (PBMCs), sampled when the disease was refractory, from a patient treated with antithyroid drugs. The chain combines TRBV6-2 or TRBV6-3 with TRBJ2-7; 12 bases align to TRBD1. The CDR3 DNA follows: TGTGCCAGCAGTTACGGGACAGGGGGCATCTCCTACGAGCAGTACTTC. Translated: CASSYGTGGISYEQYF.